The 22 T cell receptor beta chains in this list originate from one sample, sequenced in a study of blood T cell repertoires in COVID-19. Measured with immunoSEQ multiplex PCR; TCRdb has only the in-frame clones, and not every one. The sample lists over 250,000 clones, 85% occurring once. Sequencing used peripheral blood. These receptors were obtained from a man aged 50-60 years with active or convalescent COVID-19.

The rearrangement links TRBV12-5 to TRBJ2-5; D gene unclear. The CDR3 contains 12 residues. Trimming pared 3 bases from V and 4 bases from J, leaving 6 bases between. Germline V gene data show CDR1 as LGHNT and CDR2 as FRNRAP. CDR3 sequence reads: CASGLNRETQYF. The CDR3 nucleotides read TGTGCTAGTGGTTTAAATCGAGAGACCCAGTACTTC.

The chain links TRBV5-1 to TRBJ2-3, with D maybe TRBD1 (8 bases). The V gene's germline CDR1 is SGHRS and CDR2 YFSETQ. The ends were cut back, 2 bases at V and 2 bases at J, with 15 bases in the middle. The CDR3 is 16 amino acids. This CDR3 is CASSFVTGDYTDTQYF. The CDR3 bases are TGCGCCAGCAGCTTTGTGACAGGGGACTACACAGATACGCAGTATTTT.

This CDR3 reads CASLQGTASGYTF. The CDR3 nucleotides read TGTGCCAGCTTACAAGGTACAGCTTCTGGCTACACCTTC. This chain connects TRBV2 to TRBJ1-2; D is undetermined. This CDR3 has 13 amino acids. Germline-derived CDR1 and CDR2 are SNHLY and FYNNEI. Trimming removed 8 bases at V and 7 bases at J, with 17 bases between. Looking up the rest from reference TRBV2 and TRBJ1-2 gives the full variable domain: EPEVTQTPSHQVTQMGQEVILRCVPISNHLYFYWYRQILGQKVEFLVSFYNNEISEKSEIFDDQFSVERPDGSNFTLKIRSTKLEDSAMYFCASLQGTASGYTFGSGTRLTVV.

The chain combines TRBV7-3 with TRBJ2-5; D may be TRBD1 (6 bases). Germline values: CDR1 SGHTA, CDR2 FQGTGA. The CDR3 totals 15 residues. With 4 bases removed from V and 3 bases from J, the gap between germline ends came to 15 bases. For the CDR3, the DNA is TGTGCCAGCAGCTGGACGGGGCAGGGGAAAGAGACCCAGTACTTC. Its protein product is CASSWTGQGKETQYF.

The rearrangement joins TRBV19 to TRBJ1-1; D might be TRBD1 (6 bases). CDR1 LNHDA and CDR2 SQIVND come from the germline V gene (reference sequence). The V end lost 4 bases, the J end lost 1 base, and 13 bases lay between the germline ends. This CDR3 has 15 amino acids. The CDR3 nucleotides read TGTGCCAGTAGTAGTCCGGGGGGCCGGAACACTGAAGCTTTCTTT. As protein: CASSSPGGRNTEAFF.

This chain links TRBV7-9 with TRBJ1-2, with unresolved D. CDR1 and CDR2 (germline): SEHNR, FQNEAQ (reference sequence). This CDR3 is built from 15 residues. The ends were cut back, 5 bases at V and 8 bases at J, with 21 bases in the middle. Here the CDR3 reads CASSPGWAGPEGYTF. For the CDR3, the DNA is TGTGCCAGCAGCCCCGGTTGGGCCGGTCCTGAAGGCTACACCTTC. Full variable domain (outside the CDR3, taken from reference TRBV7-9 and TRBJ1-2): DTGVSQNPRHKITKRGQNVTFRCDPISEHNRLYWYRQTLGQGPEFLTYFQNEAQLEKSRLLSDRFSAERPKGSFSTLEIQRTEQGDSAMYLCASSPGWAGPEGYTFGSGTRLTVV.

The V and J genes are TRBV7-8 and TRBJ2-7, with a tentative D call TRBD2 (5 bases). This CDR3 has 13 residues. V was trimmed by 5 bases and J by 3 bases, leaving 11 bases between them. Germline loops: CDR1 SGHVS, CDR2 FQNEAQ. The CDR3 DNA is TGTGCCAGCAGCCCTAAGAGCGGCTACGAGCAGTACTTC. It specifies CASSPKSGYEQYF. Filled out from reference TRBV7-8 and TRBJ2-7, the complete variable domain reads GAGVSQSPRYKVAKRGQDVALRCDPISGHVSLFWYQQALGQGPEFLTYFQNEAQLDKSGLPSDRFFAERPEGSVSTLKIQRTQQEDSAVYLCASSPKSGYEQYFGPGTRLTVT.

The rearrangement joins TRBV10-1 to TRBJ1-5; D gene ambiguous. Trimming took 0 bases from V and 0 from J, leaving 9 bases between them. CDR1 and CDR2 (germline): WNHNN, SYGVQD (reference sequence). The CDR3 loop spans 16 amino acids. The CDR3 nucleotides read TGCGCCAGCAGTGAGTCCGAGATGTATAGCAATCAGCCCCAGCATTTT. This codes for CASSESEMYSNQPQHF.

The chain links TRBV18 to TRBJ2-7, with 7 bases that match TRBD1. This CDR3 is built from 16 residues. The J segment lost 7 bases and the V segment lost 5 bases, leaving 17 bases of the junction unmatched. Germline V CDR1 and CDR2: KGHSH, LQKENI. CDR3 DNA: TGTGCCAGCTCATCGGGACAGCAGACTCGTTCGAAGGAGCAGTACTTC. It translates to CASSSGQQTRSKEQYF.

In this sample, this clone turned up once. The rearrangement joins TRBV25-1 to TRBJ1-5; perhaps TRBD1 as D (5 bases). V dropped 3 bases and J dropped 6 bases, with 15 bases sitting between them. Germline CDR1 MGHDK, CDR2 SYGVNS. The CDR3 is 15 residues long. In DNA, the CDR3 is TGTGCCAGCAGTGATGGGGTGGGGGGGACTCAGCCCCAGCATTTT. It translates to CASSDGVGGTQPQHF.

The CDR3 region has the DNA TGTGCCAGCAGTTGGGGCGGGAACACTGAAGCTTTCTTT. The encoded protein is CASSWGGNTEAFF. The chain has TRBV6-2 or TRBV6-3 and TRBJ1-1, with D maybe TRBD1 (5 bases). Trimming pared 4 bases from V and 1 base from J, leaving 7 bases between. This CDR3 is built from 13 residues. Germline-derived CDR1 and CDR2 are MNHEY and SVGEGT.

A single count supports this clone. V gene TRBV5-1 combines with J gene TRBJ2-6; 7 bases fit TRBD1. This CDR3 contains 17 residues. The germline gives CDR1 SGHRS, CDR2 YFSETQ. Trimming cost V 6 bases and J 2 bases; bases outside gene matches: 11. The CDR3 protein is CASTGLSGTAGANVLTF. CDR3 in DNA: TGCGCCAGCACTGGACTGTCCGGGACAGCTGGGGCCAACGTCCTGACTTTC.

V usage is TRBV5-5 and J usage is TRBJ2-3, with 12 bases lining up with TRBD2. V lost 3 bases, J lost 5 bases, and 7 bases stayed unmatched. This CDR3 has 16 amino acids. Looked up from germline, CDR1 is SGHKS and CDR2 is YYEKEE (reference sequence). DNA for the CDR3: TGTGCCAGCAGCTCAAGGACTAGCGGGAAGGAAGATACGCAGTATTTT. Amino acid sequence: CASSSRTSGKEDTQYF.

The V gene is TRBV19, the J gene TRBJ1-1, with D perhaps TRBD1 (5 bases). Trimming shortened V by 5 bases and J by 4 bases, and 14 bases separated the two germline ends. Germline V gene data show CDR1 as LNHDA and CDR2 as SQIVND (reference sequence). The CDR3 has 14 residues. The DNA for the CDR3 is TGTGCCAGTAGTGGATGGAGGGGAGGCACTGAAGCTTTCTTT. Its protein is CASSGWRGGTEAFF.

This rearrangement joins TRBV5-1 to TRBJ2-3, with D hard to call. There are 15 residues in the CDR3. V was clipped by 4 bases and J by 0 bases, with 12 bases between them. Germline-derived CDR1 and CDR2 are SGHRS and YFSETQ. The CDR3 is CASSPYFTSTDTQYF. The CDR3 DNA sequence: TGCGCCAGCAGCCCTTATTTTACTAGCACAGATACGCAGTATTTT.

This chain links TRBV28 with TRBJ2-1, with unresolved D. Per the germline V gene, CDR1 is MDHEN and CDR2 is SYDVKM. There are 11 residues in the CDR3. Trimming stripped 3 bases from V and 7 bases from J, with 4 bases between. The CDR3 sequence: CASSFLNEQFF. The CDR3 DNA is TGTGCCAGCAGTTTTCTGAATGAGCAGTTCTTC.

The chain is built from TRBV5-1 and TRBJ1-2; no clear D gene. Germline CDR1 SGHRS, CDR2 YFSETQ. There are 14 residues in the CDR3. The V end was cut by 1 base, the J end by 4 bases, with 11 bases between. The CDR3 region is CASSLTDPRYGYTF. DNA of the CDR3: TGCGCCAGCAGCTTGACAGACCCCCGCTATGGCTACACCTTC.

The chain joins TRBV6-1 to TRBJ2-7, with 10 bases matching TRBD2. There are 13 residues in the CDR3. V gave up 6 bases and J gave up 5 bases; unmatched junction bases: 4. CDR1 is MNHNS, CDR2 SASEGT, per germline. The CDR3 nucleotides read TGTGCCAGCAGCACTAGCGGGAATCACGAGCAGTACTTC. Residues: CASSTSGNHEQYF.

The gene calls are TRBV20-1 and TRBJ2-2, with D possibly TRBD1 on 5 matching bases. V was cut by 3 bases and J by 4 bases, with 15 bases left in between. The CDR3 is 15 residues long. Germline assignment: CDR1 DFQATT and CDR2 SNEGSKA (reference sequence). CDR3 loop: CSASRGGRGTGELFF. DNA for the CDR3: TGCAGTGCTAGTAGGGGCGGAAGAGGCACCGGGGAGCTGTTTTTT.

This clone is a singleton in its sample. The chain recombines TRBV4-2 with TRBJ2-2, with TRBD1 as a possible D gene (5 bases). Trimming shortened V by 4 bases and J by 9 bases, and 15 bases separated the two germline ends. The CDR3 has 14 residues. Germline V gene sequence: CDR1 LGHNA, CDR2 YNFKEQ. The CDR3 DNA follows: TGTGCCAGCAGCCCCACCTTGGGGCCCCGGGAGCTGTTTTTT. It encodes CASSPTLGPRELFF.

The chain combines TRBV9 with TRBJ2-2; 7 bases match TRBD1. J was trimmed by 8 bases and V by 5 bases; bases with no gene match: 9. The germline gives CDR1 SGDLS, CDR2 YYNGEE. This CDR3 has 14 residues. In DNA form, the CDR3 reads TGTGCCAGCAGACCGGGACAGCAACCAGGGGAGCTGTTTTTT. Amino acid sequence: CASRPGQQPGELFF.

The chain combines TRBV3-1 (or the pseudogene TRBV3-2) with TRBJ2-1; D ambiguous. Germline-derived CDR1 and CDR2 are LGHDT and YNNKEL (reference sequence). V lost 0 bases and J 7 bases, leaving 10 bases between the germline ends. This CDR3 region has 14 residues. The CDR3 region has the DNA TGTGCCAGCAGCCAAGACTGGTCGGTGAATGAGCAGTTCTTC. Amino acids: CASSQDWSVNEQFF.